The rows below give T cell receptor beta chains drawn from one sample of a study of Graves' ophthalmopathy and Graves' hyperthyroidism. TCRdb called the multiplex PCR reads again in MiXCR, with one record for every CDR3 protein. The sample consists of a few hundred thousand distinct CDR3 sequences, 15% of them appearing once. The specimen was peripheral blood. These receptors all stem from a young woman with stable Graves' hyperthyroidism. CDR3s include the opening cysteine and the closing phenylalanine or tryptophan. The order of the fields is clone size, V gene, D gene, J gene, CDR3 DNA, CDR3 protein. A D gene is named only where the DNA matches it firmly. Clone size is given for some rows only: seen once, a few or many times, or a class if the clone is expanded.

abundance: .
v_gene: TRBV12-3/TRBV12-4
d_gene: TRBD2
j_gene: TRBJ2-5
CDR3nt: TGTGCCAGCAGTACACTAGCGGGAGGGAAAGAGACCCAGTACTTC
CDR3aa: CASSTLAGGKETQYF

abundance: .
v_gene: TRBV5-4
d_gene: TRBD1
j_gene: TRBJ2-7
CDR3nt: TGTGCCAGCAGCTTGTTTGCCCGACAGGGTTCCGAGCAGTACTTC
CDR3aa: CASSLFARQGSEQYF

abundance: few
v_gene: TRBV4-2
d_gene: TRBD2
j_gene: TRBJ2-5
CDR3nt: TGTGCCAGCAGCCAAGGGACTAGCGGGGGGCTACAAGAGACCCAGTACTTC
CDR3aa: CASSQGTSGGLQETQYF

abundance: .
v_gene: TRBV27
d_gene: .
j_gene: TRBJ1-1
CDR3nt: TGTGCCAGCAGTTTATCCACGCGCGAGGGAGCTTTCTTT
CDR3aa: CASSLSTREGAFF

abundance: .
v_gene: TRBV11-2
d_gene: TRBD2
j_gene: TRBJ2-3
CDR3nt: TGTGCCAGCAGCCTGGGACTAGCGGGGGTCACAGATACGCAGTATTTT
CDR3aa: CASSLGLAGVTDTQYF

abundance: few
v_gene: TRBV5-4
d_gene: TRBD1
j_gene: TRBJ2-7
CDR3nt: TGTGCCAGCAGCACCGGGACAGGGGGCCCCTACGAGCAGTACTTC
CDR3aa: CASSTGTGGPYEQYF

abundance: many
v_gene: TRBV2
d_gene: TRBD2
j_gene: TRBJ2-7
CDR3nt: TGTGCCAGCAGTGAGCGGCTAGCGGGGGACGTCTCCTACGAGCAGTACTTC
CDR3aa: CASSERLAGDVSYEQYF

abundance: few
v_gene: TRBV20-1
d_gene: .
j_gene: TRBJ1-5
CDR3nt: TGCAGTGCTATAACTGTCCCCAGGCAGCCTCAGCATTTT
CDR3aa: CSAITVPRQPQHF

abundance: many
v_gene: TRBV24-1
d_gene: TRBD1
j_gene: TRBJ1-5
CDR3nt: TGTGCCACCAGTGACAGGGGGCTACAGCCCCAGCATTTT
CDR3aa: CATSDRGLQPQHF

abundance: .
v_gene: TRBV12-5
d_gene: TRBD2
j_gene: TRBJ2-7
CDR3nt: TGTGCTAGTAGTAGCGGGGACGAGCAGTACTTC
CDR3aa: CASSSGDEQYF

abundance: .
v_gene: TRBV7-2
d_gene: .
j_gene: TRBJ2-5
CDR3nt: TGTGCCAGCAGCCCCGCGGGGTGGGAGACCCAGTACTTC
CDR3aa: CASSPAGWETQYF

abundance: .
v_gene: TRBV29-1
d_gene: .
j_gene: TRBJ1-2
CDR3nt: TGCAGCGGGGGGGGTCCCGATCCAGGCTATGGCTACACCTTC
CDR3aa: CSGGGPDPGYGYTF

abundance: many
v_gene: TRBV29-1
d_gene: .
j_gene: TRBJ2-6
CDR3nt: TGCAGCGTTGCCGTCTCTGGGGCCAACGTCCTGACTTTC
CDR3aa: CSVAVSGANVLTF

abundance: many
v_gene: TRBV6-1
d_gene: TRBD1
j_gene: TRBJ2-2
CDR3nt: TGTGCCTGCCACCCCCAGGGGGCGAAAACCGGGGAGCTGTTTTTT
CDR3aa: CACHPQGAKTGELFF

abundance: many
v_gene: TRBV12-3/TRBV12-4
d_gene: .
j_gene: TRBJ1-6
CDR3nt: TGTGCCAGCAGGCCTGAAACAGGGTTCAATTCACCCCTCCACTTT
CDR3aa: CASRPETGFNSPLHF

abundance: many
v_gene: TRBV20-1
d_gene: TRBD1
j_gene: TRBJ1-6
CDR3nt: TGCAGTGCTAGGCCCGGGACAGGGAATTCACCCCTCCACTTT
CDR3aa: CSARPGTGNSPLHF

abundance: .
v_gene: TRBV6-5
d_gene: .
j_gene: TRBJ1-1
CDR3nt: TGTGCCAGCAGTTACCCGAAGGGACATTGGGACACTGAAGCTTTCTTT
CDR3aa: CASSYPKGHWDTEAFF

abundance: many
v_gene: TRBV11-2
d_gene: .
j_gene: TRBJ1-1
CDR3nt: TGTGCCAGCAGCTTGGAGATGAACACTGAAGCTCTCTTT
CDR3aa: CASSLEMNTEALF

abundance: many
v_gene: TRBV2
d_gene: .
j_gene: TRBJ1-1
CDR3nt: TGTGCCAGCAGTCAAACAGGTACCGAAGCTTTCTTT
CDR3aa: CASSQTGTEAFF

abundance: many
v_gene: TRBV10-3
d_gene: TRBD1
j_gene: TRBJ1-1
CDR3nt: TGTGCCAGTGAACAGGGGCAGAACACTGAAGCTTTCTTT
CDR3aa: CASEQGQNTEAFF

abundance: many
v_gene: TRBV19
d_gene: .
j_gene: TRBJ2-5
CDR3nt: TGTGCCAGTAGTATGTCACAGCAAGAGACCCAGTACTTC
CDR3aa: CASSMSQQETQYF

abundance: many
v_gene: TRBV10-2
d_gene: .
j_gene: TRBJ1-1
CDR3nt: TGCGCCAGCAGTGCTCCGGCAAACACTGAAGCTTTCTTT
CDR3aa: CASSAPANTEAFF

abundance: few
v_gene: TRBV7-9
d_gene: .
j_gene: TRBJ2-7
CDR3nt: TGTGCCAGCAGCCGGGACCCCAGGGCTTTCTACGAGCAGTACTTC
CDR3aa: CASSRDPRAFYEQYF

abundance: many
v_gene: TRBV6-5
d_gene: .
j_gene: TRBJ1-1
CDR3nt: TGTGCCAGCAGACCTGTAGGGATCGTGAACACTGAAGCTTTCTTT
CDR3aa: CASRPVGIVNTEAFF

abundance: .
v_gene: TRBV18
d_gene: .
j_gene: TRBJ2-7
CDR3nt: TGTGCCAGCTCACAAAGGGTTGCGGCAGGGGCCTACGAGCAGTACTTC
CDR3aa: CASSQRVAAGAYEQYF

abundance: many
v_gene: TRBV7-3
d_gene: TRBD2
j_gene: TRBJ2-5
CDR3nt: TGTGCCAGCAGCCGAGACTGGGGGGGGACCCAGTACTTC
CDR3aa: CASSRDWGGTQYF

abundance: .
v_gene: TRBV6-2/TRBV6-3
d_gene: TRBD2
j_gene: TRBJ2-7
CDR3nt: TGTGCCAGCCGGACTAGCGGGGGGGCAATCGAGCAGTACTTC
CDR3aa: CASRTSGGAIEQYF

abundance: many
v_gene: TRBV19
d_gene: .
j_gene: TRBJ1-5
CDR3nt: TGTGCCAGTAGTATATCGGGAGGAGATCAGCCCCAGCATTTT
CDR3aa: CASSISGGDQPQHF

abundance: many
v_gene: TRBV5-1
d_gene: .
j_gene: TRBJ1-5
CDR3nt: TGTGCCAGCAGTTCGGACAGCAATCAGCCCCAGCATTTT
CDR3aa: CASSSDSNQPQHF

abundance: .
v_gene: TRBV28
d_gene: .
j_gene: TRBJ2-7
CDR3nt: TGTGCCAGCAGTAAAGAACCTAACGAGCAGTACTTC
CDR3aa: CASSKEPNEQYF

abundance: many
v_gene: TRBV12-3/TRBV12-4
d_gene: .
j_gene: TRBJ1-1
CDR3nt: TGTGCCAGCAGTTCTCCCTACACTGAAGCTTTCTTT
CDR3aa: CASSSPYTEAFF

abundance: many
v_gene: TRBV7-2
d_gene: .
j_gene: TRBJ1-1
CDR3nt: TGTGCCAGCAGCCTTGATAGGGTCGACACTGAAGCTTTCTTT
CDR3aa: CASSLDRVDTEAFF

abundance: many
v_gene: TRBV7-2
d_gene: TRBD1
j_gene: TRBJ2-2
CDR3nt: TGTGCCAGCAGCTTAGACAGGGGGCGCACCGGGGAGCTGTTTTTT
CDR3aa: CASSLDRGRTGELFF

abundance: many
v_gene: TRBV6-2/TRBV6-3
d_gene: TRBD2
j_gene: TRBJ2-7
CDR3nt: TGTGCCAGCAGCTCCGGGACTACCTCCTACGAGCAGTACTTC
CDR3aa: CASSSGTTSYEQYF

abundance: .
v_gene: TRBV7-8
d_gene: .
j_gene: TRBJ1-1
CDR3nt: TGTGCCAGTCGATATACGGTTTCGGGTAAAACTGAAGCTTTCTTT
CDR3aa: CASRYTVSGKTEAFF

abundance: .
v_gene: TRBV12-3/TRBV12-4
d_gene: .
j_gene: TRBJ1-3
CDR3nt: TGTGCCAGCAGTCCTCGAACTCAAAGGGGAAACACCATATATTTT
CDR3aa: CASSPRTQRGNTIYF

abundance: many
v_gene: TRBV11-2
d_gene: .
j_gene: TRBJ1-1
CDR3nt: TGTGCCAGCAGCTCCCCCACCCCTGGAGCTTTCTTT
CDR3aa: CASSSPTPGAFF

abundance: .
v_gene: TRBV12-3/TRBV12-4
d_gene: TRBD1
j_gene: TRBJ2-7
CDR3nt: TGTGCCAGCAGATCGATCGGGACAGCGGCCTACGAGCAGTACTTC
CDR3aa: CASRSIGTAAYEQYF

abundance: many
v_gene: TRBV6-2/TRBV6-3
d_gene: TRBD2
j_gene: TRBJ2-7
CDR3nt: TGTGCCAGCAGTTCCCGCCGAGGAGCGGGGGGGCCCTACGAGCAGTACTTC
CDR3aa: CASSSRRGAGGPYEQYF

abundance: many
v_gene: TRBV15
d_gene: TRBD1
j_gene: TRBJ1-2
CDR3nt: TGTGCCACCAGCAGAGAAATCAAGACAGGGGTGGGTAGCTATGGCTACACCTTC
CDR3aa: CATSREIKTGVGSYGYTF

abundance: many
v_gene: TRBV11-2
d_gene: .
j_gene: TRBJ2-5
CDR3nt: TGTGCCAGCAGCTTAGAGGGTCCAGAGACCCAGTACTTC
CDR3aa: CASSLEGPETQYF

abundance: many
v_gene: TRBV29-1
d_gene: TRBD1
j_gene: TRBJ2-7
CDR3nt: TGCAGCGTTGAAATACGGGACAGGGGTTTCGACGAGCAGTACTTC
CDR3aa: CSVEIRDRGFDEQYF

abundance: many
v_gene: TRBV9
d_gene: .
j_gene: TRBJ2-7
CDR3nt: TGTGCCAGCAGCGTAGGGACGGAGACCTACGAGCAGTACTTC
CDR3aa: CASSVGTETYEQYF

abundance: many
v_gene: TRBV6-1
d_gene: .
j_gene: TRBJ1-2
CDR3nt: TGTGCCAGCAGTGCCTCCGGGGGGGATGGCTACACCTTC
CDR3aa: CASSASGGDGYTF

abundance: many
v_gene: TRBV10-3
d_gene: .
j_gene: TRBJ1-2
CDR3nt: TGTGCCATCAGCGCTCCCCCCCCGGATAACTATGGCTACACCTTC
CDR3aa: CAISAPPPDNYGYTF

abundance: many
v_gene: TRBV6-1
d_gene: .
j_gene: TRBJ1-1
CDR3nt: TGTGCCAGCAGTGAAGCGAGGGAAACTGAAGCTTTCTTT
CDR3aa: CASSEARETEAFF

abundance: many
v_gene: TRBV2
d_gene: TRBD1
j_gene: TRBJ1-6
CDR3nt: TGTGCCAGCAGGGGGGACAGGGACAATTCACCCCTCCACTTT
CDR3aa: CASRGDRDNSPLHF

abundance: many
v_gene: TRBV7-3
d_gene: .
j_gene: TRBJ2-4
CDR3nt: TGTGCCAGCAGCCCGGTCCACAAAAACATTAAGTACTTC
CDR3aa: CASSPVHKNIKYF

abundance: many
v_gene: TRBV11-3
d_gene: TRBD1
j_gene: TRBJ2-4
CDR3nt: TGTGCCAGCAGCCGAGGGGGCGCAGGTCTAGCCAAAAACATTCAGTACTTC
CDR3aa: CASSRGGAGLAKNIQYF